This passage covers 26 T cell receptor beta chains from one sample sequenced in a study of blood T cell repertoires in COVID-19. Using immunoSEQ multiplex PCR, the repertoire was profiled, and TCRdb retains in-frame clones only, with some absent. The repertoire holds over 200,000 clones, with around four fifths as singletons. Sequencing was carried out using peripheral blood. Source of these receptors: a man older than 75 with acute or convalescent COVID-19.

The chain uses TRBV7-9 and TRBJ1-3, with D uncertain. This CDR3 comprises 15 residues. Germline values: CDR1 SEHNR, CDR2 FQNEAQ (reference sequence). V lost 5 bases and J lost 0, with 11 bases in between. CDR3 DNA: TGTGCCAGCAGCCCGCCGTTGAGCTCTGGAAACACCATATATTTT. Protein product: CASSPPLSSGNTIYF.

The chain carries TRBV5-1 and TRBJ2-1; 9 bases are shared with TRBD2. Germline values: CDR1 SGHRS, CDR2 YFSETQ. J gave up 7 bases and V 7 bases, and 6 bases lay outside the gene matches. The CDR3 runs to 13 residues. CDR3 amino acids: CASGSSGENEQFF. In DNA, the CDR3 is TGCGCCAGCGGATCTAGCGGGGAAAATGAGCAGTTCTTC.

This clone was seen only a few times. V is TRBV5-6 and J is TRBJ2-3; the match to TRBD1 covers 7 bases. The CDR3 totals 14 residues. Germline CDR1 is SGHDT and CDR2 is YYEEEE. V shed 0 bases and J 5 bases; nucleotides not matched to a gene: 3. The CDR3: CASSLGTGGDTQYF. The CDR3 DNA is TGTGCCAGCAGCTTGGGGACAGGAGGAGATACGCAGTATTTT.

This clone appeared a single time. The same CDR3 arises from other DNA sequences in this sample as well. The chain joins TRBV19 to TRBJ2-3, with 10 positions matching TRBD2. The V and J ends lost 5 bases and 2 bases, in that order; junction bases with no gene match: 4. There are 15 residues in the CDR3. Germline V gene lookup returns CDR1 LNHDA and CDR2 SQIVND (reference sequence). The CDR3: CASSPGLAPTDTQYF. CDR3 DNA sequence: TGTGCCAGTAGTCCGGGACTAGCGCCCACAGATACGCAGTATTTT.

The CDR3 sequence: CSASFRSGDTQYF. For the CDR3, the DNA is TGCAGTGCTAGTTTCCGATCGGGAGATACGCAGTATTTT. V is TRBV20-1 and J is TRBJ2-3; D remains ambiguous. The germline CDR1 and CDR2 sequences are DFQATT and SNEGSKA (reference sequence). Trimming cost V 3 bases and J 5 bases, with 12 bases left between them. The CDR3 length is 13 residues.

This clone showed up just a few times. The DNA for the CDR3 is TGTGCCAGCAGCGAACTTGGGAGGCCCCAGCATTTT. Amino acids: CASSELGRPQHF. The rearrangement uses TRBV7-2 and TRBJ1-5; D not resolved. This CDR3 region has 12 residues. Germline CDR1 reads SGHTA; CDR2 reads FQGNSA. The V gene lost 5 bases and the J gene lost 9 bases, with 11 bases spanning the gap.

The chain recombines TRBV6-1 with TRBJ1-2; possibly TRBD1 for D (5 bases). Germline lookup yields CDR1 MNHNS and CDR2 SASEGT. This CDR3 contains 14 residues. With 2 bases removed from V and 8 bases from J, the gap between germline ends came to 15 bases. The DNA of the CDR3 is TGTGCCAGCAGTGAATCCCAGGGTTGGAGCGGCTACACCTTC. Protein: CASSESQGWSGYTF.

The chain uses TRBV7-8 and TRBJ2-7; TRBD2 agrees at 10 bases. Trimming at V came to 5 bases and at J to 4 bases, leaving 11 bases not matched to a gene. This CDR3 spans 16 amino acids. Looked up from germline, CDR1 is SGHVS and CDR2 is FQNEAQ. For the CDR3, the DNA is TGTGCCAGCAGCCCTAATAGCGGGGGGTACCTATACGAGCAGTACTTC. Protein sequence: CASSPNSGGYLYEQYF.

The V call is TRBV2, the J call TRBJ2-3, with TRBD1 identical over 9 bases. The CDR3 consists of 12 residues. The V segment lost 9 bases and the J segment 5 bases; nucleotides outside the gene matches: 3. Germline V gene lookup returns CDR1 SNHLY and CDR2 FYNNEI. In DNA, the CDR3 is TGTGCCAGAAACAGGGGGCAAGATACGCAGTATTTT. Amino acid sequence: CARNRGQDTQYF. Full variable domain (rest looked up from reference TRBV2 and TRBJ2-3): EPEVTQTPSHQVTQMGQEVILRCVPISNHLYFYWYRQILGQKVEFLVSFYNNEISEKSEIFDDQFSVERPDGSNFTLKIRSTKLEDSAMYFCARNRGQDTQYFGPGTRLTVL.

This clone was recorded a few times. CDR3 sequence: CASARLQVSGNTIYF. CDR3 DNA: TGTGCCAGCGCCAGGCTCCAGGTCTCTGGAAACACCATATATTTT. The chain is built from TRBV6-5 and TRBJ1-3; D not resolved. Germline loops: CDR1 MNHEY, CDR2 SVGAGI. V lost 8 bases to trimming and J lost 0 bases, with 14 bases between them. The CDR3 length is 15 residues.

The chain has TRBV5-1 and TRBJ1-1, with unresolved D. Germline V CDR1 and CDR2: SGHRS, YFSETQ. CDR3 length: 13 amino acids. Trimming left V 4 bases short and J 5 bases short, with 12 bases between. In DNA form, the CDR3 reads TGCGCCAGCAGCCTGAGGTATGGAACTGAAGCTTTCTTT. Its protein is CASSLRYGTEAFF.

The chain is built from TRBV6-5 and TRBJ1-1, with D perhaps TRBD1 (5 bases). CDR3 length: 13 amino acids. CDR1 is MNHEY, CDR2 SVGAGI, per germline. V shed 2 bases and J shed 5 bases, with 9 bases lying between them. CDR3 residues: CASSYPGLTEAFF. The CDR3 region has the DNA TGTGCCAGCAGTTACCCGGGACTGACTGAAGCTTTCTTT.

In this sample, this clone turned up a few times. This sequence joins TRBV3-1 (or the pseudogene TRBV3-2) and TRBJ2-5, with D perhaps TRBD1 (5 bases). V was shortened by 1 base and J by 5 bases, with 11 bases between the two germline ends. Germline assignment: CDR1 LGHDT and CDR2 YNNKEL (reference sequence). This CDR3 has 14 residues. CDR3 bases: TGTGCCAGCAGCCAAGCCAGGGCTAGGGAGACCCAGTACTTC. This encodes CASSQARARETQYF.

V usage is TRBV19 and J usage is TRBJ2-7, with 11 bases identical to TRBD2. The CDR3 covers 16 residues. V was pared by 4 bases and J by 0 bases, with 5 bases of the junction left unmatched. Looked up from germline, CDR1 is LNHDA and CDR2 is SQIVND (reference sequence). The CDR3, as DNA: TGTGCCAGTAGTACGACTAGCGGGATTACCTCCTACGAGCAGTACTTC. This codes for CASSTTSGITSYEQYF.

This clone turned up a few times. The CDR3 reads CSAPGLILEFF. The CDR3 bases are TGCAGTGCTCCGGGACTGATCCTTGAGTTCTTC. The chain carries TRBV20-1 and TRBJ2-1, with TRBD2 as a possible D gene (6 bases). The CDR3 totals 11 residues. Germline CDR1 is DFQATT and CDR2 is SNEGSKA (reference sequence). Trimming took 5 bases from V and 14 from J, leaving 16 bases between them.

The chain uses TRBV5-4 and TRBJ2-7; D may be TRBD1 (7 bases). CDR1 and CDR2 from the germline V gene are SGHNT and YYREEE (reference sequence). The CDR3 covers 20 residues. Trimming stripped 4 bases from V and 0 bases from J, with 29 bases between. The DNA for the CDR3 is TGTGCCAGCAGCCCCCCCCAGGGGGGTCGGCATAATCCGAGCTCCTACGAGCAGTACTTC. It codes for CASSPPQGGRHNPSSYEQYF.

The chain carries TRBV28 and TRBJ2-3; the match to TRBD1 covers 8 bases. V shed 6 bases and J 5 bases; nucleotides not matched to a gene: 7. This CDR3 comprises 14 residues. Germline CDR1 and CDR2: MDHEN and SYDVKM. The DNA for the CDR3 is TGTGCCAGCAGCCGGCCCGGGACAGGAGATACGCAGTATTTT. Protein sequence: CASSRPGTGDTQYF.

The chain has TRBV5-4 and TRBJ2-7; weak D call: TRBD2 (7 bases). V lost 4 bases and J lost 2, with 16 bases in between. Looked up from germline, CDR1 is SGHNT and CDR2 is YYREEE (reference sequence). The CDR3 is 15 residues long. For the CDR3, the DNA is TGTGCCAGCAGCCGGGGGGCCCCGGGAGCCTACGAGCAGTACTTC. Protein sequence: CASSRGAPGAYEQYF.

The chain's CDR3 is CASSLAKRGIDNEQFF. CDR3 nucleotide sequence: TGTGCCAGCAGCTTGGCTAAGCGGGGGATCGACAATGAGCAGTTCTTC. The V and J genes are TRBV5-6 and TRBJ2-1, with 8 positions matching TRBD2. V lost 0 bases to trimming and J lost 5 bases; unmatched junction nucleotides: 7. Germline V gene data show CDR1 as SGHDT and CDR2 as YYEEEE. CDR3 length: 16 amino acids.

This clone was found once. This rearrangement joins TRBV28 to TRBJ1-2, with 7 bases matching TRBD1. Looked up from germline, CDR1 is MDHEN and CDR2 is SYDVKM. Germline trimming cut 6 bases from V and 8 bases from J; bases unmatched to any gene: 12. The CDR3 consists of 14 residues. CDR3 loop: CASSPYRGFWGYTF. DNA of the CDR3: TGTGCCAGCAGCCCATACAGGGGATTTTGGGGCTACACCTTC.

This CDR3 is CASSFDGSNQPQHF. Here the CDR3 DNA reads TGCGCCAGCAGCTTCGACGGGAGCAATCAGCCCCAGCATTTT. The chain links TRBV5-1 to TRBJ1-5; the D is unclear. The germline CDR1 and CDR2 sequences are SGHRS and YFSETQ. This CDR3 is 14 amino acids long. V was shortened by 2 bases and J by 1 base, with 7 bases between the two germline ends.

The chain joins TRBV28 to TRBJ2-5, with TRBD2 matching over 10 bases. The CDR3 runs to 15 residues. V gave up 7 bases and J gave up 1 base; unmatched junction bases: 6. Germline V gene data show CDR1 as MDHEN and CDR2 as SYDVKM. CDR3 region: CASTFLAGGQETQYF. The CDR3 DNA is TGTGCCAGCACCTTTTTAGCGGGAGGCCAAGAGACCCAGTACTTC.

The CDR3 sequence: CASSRRDRGWEKLFF. The CDR3 region has the DNA TGTGCCAGCAGTCGACGGGACAGGGGGTGGGAAAAACTGTTTTTT. The rearrangement joins TRBV28 to TRBJ1-4; 11 nucleotides agree with TRBD1. Trimming cost V 5 bases and J 8 bases; bases outside gene matches: 7. Per the germline V gene, CDR1 is MDHEN and CDR2 is SYDVKM. The CDR3 runs to 15 residues. Combining the CDR3 with reference TRBV28 and TRBJ1-4 gives the whole variable domain DVKVTQSSRYLVKRTGEKVFLECVQDMDHENMFWYRQDPGLGLRLIYFSYDVKMKEKGDIPEGYSVSREKKERFSLILESASTNQTSMYLCASSRRDRGWEKLFFGSGTQLSVL.

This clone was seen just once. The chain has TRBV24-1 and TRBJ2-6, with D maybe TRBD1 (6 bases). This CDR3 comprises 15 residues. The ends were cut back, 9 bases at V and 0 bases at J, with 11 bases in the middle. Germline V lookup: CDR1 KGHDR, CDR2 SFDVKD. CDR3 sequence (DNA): TGTGCCACCCCGAAGGGGGACTCTGGGGCCAACGTCCTGACTTTC. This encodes CATPKGDSGANVLTF.

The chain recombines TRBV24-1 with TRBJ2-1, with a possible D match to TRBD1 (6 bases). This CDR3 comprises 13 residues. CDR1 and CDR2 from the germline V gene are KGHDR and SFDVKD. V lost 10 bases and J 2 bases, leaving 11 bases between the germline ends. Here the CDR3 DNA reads TGTGCCACTGGGACACTCCCCTACAATGAGCAGTTCTTC. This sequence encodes CATGTLPYNEQFF.

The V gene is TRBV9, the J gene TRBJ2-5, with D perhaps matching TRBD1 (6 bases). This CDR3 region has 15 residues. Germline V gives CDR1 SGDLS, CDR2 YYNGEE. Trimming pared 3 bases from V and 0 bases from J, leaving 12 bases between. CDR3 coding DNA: TGTGCCAGCAGCGAAATACGGGACAACCAAGAGACCCAGTACTTC. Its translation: CASSEIRDNQETQYF.